This T cell receptor (beta chain) is drawn from a study of cytomegalovirus exposure and HLA in healthy donors. Broader study findings: A few chains tied to CMV proved CMV antigen-specific in vitro.

A remark on this clone: Its specificity is not known.

The donors were in the approximately 120-subject validation cohort, distinct from the roughly 720-subject first cohort. Germline CDR1 and CDR2: SNHLY and FYNNEI. The CDR3 runs 18 residues. Losses at the gene ends were 2 bases for V and 2 bases for J; bases not matched to a gene: 12. Data came from immunoSEQ multiplex PCR; TCRdb stores just in-frame clones and leaves some out. The sample has 90,000 to 140,000 clones; approximately 86% are singletons. Material: PBMCs. The TCR was taken from a woman aged 18-29 years in good health and CMV-seropositive. The V call is TRBV2, the J call TRBJ2-5; 9 bases fit TRBD1. CDR3 nucleotide sequence: TGTGCCAGCAGTGAAAGTACAGGGGGCTATGAAAGACAAGAGACCCAGTACTTC. This translates into CASSESTGGYERQETQYF.